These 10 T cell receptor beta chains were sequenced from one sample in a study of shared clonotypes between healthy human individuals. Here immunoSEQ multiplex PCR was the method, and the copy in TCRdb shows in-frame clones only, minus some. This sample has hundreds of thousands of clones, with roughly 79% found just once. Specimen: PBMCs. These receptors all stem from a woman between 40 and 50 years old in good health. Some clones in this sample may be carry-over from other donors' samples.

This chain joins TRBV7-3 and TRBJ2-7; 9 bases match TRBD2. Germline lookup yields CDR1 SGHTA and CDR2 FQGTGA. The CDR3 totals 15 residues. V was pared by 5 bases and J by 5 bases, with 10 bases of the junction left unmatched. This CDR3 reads CASSALAGAQNEQYF. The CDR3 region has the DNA TGTGCCAGCAGCGCGTTAGCGGGAGCTCAGAACGAGCAGTACTTC.

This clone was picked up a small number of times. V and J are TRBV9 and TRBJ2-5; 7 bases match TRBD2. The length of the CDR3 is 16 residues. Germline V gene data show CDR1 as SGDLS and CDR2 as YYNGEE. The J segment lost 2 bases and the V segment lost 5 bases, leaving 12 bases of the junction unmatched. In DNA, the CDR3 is TGTGCCAGCAGTTACTATAGACTAGCCATGCAAGAGACCCAGTACTTC. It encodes CASSYYRLAMQETQYF.

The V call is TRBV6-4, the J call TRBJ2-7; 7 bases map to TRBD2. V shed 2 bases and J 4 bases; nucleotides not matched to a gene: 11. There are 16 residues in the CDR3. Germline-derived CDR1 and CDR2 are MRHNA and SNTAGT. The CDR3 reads CASSDTPLADPYEQYF. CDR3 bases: TGTGCCAGCAGTGACACGCCGCTAGCGGATCCTTACGAGCAGTACTTC.

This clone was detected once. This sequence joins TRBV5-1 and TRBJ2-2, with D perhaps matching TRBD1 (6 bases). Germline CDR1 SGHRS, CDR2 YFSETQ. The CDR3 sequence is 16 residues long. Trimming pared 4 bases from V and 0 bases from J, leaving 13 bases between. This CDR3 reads CASSLTRQANTGELFF. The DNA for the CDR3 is TGCGCCAGCAGCCTAACACGACAGGCGAACACCGGGGAGCTGTTTTTT.

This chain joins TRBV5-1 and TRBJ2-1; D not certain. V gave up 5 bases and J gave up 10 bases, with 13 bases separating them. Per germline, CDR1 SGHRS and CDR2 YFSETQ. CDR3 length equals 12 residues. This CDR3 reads CASRPSTLEQFF. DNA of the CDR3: TGCGCCAGCAGGCCCTCTACGTTGGAGCAGTTCTTC.

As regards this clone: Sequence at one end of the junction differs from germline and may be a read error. CDR3 sequence: CASSPEFGQPQHF. In nucleotides, the CDR3 is TGTGCTAGCAGCCCAGAGTTCGGTCAGCCCCAGCATTTT. The chain carries TRBV7-7 and TRBJ1-5; D remains unclear. Germline lookup yields CDR1 SSHAT and CDR2 FNYEAQ (reference sequence). This CDR3 is built from 13 residues.

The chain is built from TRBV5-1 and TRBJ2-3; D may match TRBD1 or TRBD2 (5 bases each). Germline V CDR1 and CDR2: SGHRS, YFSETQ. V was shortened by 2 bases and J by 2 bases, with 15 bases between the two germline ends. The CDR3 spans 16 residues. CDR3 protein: CASSFGGRATTDTQYF. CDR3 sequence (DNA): TGCGCCAGCAGCTTTGGAGGCAGGGCGACCACAGATACGCAGTATTTT.

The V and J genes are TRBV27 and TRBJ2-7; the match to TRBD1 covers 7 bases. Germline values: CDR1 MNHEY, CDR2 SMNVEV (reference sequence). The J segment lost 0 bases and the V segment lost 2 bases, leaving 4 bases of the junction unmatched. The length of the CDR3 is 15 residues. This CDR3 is CASSLVAGGSYEQYF. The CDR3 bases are TGTGCCAGCAGTTTAGTGGCAGGGGGCTCCTACGAGCAGTACTTC.

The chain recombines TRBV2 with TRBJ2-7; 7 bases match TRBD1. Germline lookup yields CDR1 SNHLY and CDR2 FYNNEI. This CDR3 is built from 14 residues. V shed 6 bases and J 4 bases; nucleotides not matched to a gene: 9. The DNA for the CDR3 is TGTGCCAGCAGCGAGCAGGGGGATCTGTACGAGCAGTACTTC. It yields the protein CASSEQGDLYEQYF.

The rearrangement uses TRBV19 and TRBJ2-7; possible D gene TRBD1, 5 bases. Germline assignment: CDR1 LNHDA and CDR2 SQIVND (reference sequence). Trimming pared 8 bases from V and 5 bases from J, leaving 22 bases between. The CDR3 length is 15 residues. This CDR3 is CASAQWGQGWDEQYF. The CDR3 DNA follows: TGTGCCAGTGCCCAATGGGGCCAGGGATGGGACGAGCAGTACTTC.